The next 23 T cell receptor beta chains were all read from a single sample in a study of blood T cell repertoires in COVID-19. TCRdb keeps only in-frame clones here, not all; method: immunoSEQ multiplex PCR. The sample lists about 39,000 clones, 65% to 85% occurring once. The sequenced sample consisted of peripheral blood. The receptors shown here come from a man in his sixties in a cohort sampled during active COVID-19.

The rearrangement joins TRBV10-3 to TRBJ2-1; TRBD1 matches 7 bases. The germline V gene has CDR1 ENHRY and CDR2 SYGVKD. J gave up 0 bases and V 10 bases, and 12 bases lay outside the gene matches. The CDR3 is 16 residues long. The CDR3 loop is CATRDRTLSSYNEQFF. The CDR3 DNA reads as TGTGCCACTCGGGACAGAACTTTGAGCTCCTACAATGAGCAGTTCTTC.

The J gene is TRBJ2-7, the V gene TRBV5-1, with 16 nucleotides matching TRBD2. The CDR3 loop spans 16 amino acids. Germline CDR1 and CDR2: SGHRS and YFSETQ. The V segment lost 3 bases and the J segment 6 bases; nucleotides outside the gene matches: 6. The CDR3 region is CASSSGTSGRASEQYF. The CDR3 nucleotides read TGCGCCAGCAGCTCGGGGACTAGCGGGAGGGCCTCCGAGCAGTACTTC.

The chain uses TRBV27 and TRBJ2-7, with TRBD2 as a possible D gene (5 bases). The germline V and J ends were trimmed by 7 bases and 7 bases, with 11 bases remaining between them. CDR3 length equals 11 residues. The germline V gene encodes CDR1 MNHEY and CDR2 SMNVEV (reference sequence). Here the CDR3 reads CASIPGIEQYF. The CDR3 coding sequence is TGTGCCAGCATCCCCGGGATAGAGCAGTACTTC.

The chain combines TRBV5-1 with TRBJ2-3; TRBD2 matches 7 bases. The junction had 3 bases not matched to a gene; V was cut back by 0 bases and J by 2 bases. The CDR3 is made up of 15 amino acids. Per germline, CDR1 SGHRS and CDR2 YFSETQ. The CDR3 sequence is CASSLDAGDTDTQYF. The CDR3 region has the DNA TGCGCCAGCAGCTTGGACGCGGGAGACACAGATACGCAGTATTTT.

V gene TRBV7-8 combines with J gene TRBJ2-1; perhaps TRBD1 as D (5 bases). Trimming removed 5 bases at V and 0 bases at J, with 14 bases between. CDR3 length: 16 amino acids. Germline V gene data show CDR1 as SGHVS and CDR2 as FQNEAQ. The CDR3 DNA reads TGTGCCAGCAGCCATATTACAGGTAGCTCCTACAATGAGCAGTTCTTC. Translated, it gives CASSHITGSSYNEQFF.

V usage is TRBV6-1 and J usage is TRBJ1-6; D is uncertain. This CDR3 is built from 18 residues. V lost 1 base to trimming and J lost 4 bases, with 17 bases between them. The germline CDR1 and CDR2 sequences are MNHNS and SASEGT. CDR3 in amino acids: CASSEVPAQAPYNSPLHF. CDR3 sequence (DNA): TGTGCCAGCAGTGAAGTTCCCGCCCAGGCTCCGTATAATTCACCCCTCCACTTT.

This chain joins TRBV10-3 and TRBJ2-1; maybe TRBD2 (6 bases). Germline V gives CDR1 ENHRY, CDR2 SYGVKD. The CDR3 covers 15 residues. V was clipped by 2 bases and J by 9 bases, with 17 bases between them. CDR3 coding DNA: TGTGCCATCAGTGAGGGGCGGGACTGGTCTATTGAGCAGTTCTTC. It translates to CAISEGRDWSIEQFF.

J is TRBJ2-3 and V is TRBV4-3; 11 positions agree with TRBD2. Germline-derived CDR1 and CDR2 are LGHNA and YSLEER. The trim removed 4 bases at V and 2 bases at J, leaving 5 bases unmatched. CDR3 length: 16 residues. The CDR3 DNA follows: TGCGCCAGCAGCCCGAGACTAGCGGGGACCACAGATACGCAGTATTTT. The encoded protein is CASSPRLAGTTDTQYF.

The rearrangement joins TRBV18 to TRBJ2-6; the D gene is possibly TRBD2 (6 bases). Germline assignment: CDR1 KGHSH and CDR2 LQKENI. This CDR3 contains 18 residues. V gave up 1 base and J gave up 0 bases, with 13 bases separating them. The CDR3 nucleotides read TGTGCCAGCTCACCACGGACGGGGGAGAGCTCTGGGGCCAACGTCCTGACTTTC. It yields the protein CASSPRTGESSGANVLTF.

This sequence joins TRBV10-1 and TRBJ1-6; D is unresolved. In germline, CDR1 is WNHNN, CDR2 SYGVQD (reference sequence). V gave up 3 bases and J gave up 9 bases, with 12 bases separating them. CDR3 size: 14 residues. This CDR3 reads CASSDRGFGSPLHF. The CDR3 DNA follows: TGCGCCAGCAGTGACAGAGGGTTTGGTTCACCCCTCCACTTT.

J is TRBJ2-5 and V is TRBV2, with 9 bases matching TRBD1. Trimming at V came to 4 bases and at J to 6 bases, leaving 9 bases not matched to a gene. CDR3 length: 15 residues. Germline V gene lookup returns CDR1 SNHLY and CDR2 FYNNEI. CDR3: CASSASGQGGKTQYF. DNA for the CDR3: TGTGCCAGCAGTGCGTCGGGACAGGGCGGAAAGACCCAGTACTTC.

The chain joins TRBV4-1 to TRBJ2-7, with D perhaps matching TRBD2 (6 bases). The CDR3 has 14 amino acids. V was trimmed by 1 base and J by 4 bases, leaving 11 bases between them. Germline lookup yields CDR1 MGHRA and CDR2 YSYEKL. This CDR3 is CASSQVGSGYEQYF. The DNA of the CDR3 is TGCGCCAGCAGCCAAGTGGGTAGCGGATACGAGCAGTACTTC.

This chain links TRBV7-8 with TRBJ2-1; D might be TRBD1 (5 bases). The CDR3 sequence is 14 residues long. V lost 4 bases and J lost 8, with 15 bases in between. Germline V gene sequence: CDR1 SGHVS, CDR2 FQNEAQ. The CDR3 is CASSSQGLGDEQFF. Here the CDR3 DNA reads TGTGCCAGCAGCTCCCAGGGCCTTGGAGATGAGCAGTTCTTC. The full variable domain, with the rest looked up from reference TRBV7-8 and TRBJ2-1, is GAGVSQSPRYKVAKRGQDVALRCDPISGHVSLFWYQQALGQGPEFLTYFQNEAQLDKSGLPSDRFFAERPEGSVSTLKIQRTQQEDSAVYLCASSSQGLGDEQFFGPGTRLTVL.

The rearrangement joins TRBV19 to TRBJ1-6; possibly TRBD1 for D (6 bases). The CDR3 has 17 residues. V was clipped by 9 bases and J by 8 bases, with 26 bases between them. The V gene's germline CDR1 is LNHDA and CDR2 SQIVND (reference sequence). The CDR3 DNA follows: TGTGCCAGCCACTCACAGGGCCACAGAACCTCGGATTCACCCCTCCACTTT. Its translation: CASHSQGHRTSDSPLHF.

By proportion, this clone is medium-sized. The CDR3 protein is CASSPSAGLGRAYTF. The CDR3 nucleotides read TGTGCCAGCAGTCCCTCCGCGGGGTTGGGGCGGGCCTACACCTTC. The chain combines TRBV28 with TRBJ1-2; D perhaps matches TRBD1 (5 bases). This CDR3 is built from 15 residues. V lost 5 bases, J lost 10 bases, and 23 bases lay in between. Germline V gives CDR1 MDHEN, CDR2 SYDVKM.

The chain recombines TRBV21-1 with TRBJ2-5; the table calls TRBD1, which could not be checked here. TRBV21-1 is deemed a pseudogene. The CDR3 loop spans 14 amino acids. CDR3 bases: TGTGCCAGCAGCACCTCCGACAGGAACGAGACCCAGTACTTC. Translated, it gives CASSTSDRNETQYF.

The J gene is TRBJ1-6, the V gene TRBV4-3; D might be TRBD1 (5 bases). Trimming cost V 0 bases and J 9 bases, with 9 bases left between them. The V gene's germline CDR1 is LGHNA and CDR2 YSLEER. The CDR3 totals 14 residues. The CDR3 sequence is CASSQDRAGSPLHF. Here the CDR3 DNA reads TGCGCCAGCAGCCAAGACAGGGCCGGTTCACCCCTCCACTTT.

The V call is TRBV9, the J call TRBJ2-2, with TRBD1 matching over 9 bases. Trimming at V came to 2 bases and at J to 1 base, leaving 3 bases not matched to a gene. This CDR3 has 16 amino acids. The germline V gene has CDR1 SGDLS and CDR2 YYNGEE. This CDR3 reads CASSVGQGGNTGELFF. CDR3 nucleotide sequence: TGTGCCAGCAGCGTGGGACAGGGTGGGAACACCGGGGAGCTGTTTTTT.

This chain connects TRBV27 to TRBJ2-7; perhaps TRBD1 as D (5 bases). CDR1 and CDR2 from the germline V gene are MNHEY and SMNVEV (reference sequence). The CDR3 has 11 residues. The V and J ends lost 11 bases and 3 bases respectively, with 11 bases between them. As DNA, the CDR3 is TGTGCCTCCGGACAAAACTACGAGCAGTACTTC. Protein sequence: CASGQNYEQYF.

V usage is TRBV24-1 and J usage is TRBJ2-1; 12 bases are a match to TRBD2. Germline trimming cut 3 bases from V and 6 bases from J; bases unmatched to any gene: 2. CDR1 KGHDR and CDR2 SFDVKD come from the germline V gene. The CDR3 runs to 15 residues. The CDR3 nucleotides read TGTGCCACCAGTGATCCTAGCGGGAGGGCCAATGAGCAGTTCTTC. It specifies CATSDPSGRANEQFF.

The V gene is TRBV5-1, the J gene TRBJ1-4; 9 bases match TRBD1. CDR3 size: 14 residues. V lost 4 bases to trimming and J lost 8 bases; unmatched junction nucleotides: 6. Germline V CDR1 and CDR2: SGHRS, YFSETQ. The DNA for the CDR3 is TGCGCCAGCAGCCACGGGACAGGGAAGGAAAAACTGTTTTTT. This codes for CASSHGTGKEKLFF. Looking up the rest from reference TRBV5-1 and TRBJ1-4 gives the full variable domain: KAGVTQTPRYLIKTRGQQVTLSCSPISGHRSVSWYQQTPGQGLQFLFEYFSETQRNKGNFPGRFSGRQFSNSRSEMNVSTLELGDSALYLCASSHGTGKEKLFFGSGTQLSVL.

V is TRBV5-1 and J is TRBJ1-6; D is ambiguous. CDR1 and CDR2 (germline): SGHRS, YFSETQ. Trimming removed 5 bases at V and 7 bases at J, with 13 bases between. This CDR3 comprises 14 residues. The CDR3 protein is CASSVGESNSPLHF. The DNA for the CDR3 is TGCGCCAGCAGTGTCGGGGAGAGCAATTCACCCCTCCACTTT.

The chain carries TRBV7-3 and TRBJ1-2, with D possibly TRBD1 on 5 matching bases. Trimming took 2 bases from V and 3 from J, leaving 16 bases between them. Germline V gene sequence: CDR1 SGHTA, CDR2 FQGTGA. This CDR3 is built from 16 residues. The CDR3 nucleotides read TGTGCCAGCAGCTTAGGGGGATTGGAGGGGCACTATGGCTACACCTTC. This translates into CASSLGGLEGHYGYTF.